This paragraph reports one T cell receptor beta chain. Its target is unknown. Here immunoSEQ multiplex PCR was the method, and the copy in TCRdb shows in-frame clones only, minus some. The sample carries fewer than 65,000 clones, about 87% recorded once. No infections or other immune events were documented during collection. This sample is drawn from a study of identifying expanded T cells in peripheral blood. Study conclusions and caveats: Over approximately two and four weeks, about 15 and 18 clones changed, versus approximately 1.1 between replicates. Clone count variance between roughly 2-week samples rose with total template count.

V shed 5 bases and J shed 1 base, with 15 bases lying between them. Germline CDR1 SGHRS, CDR2 YFSETQ. CDR3 length: 15 residues. The TCR was taken from a person aged 18 to 70 in good health. The chain recombines TRBV5-1 with TRBJ1-1; D not certain. Material: blood. In DNA, the CDR3 is TGCGCCAGCAGGCTTGTGTATCGAGGGAACACTGAAGCTTTCTTT. It encodes CASRLVYRGNTEAFF.